Detailed here is one T cell receptor (beta chain). The data are from a study of cytomegalovirus exposure and HLA in healthy donors. Germline lookup yields CDR1 SNHLY and CDR2 FYNNEI. Trimming took off 4 bases at V and 8 bases at J, with 8 bases between the two ends. The CDR3 extends over 11 amino acids. The study ran its PCR with 60 Vbeta and 13 Jbeta primers. Produced via immunoSEQ multiplex PCR; TCRdb's table is partial and in-frame only. The repertoire has 150,000 to 200,000 clones, 80% to 90% of them found once; the top ten carry more than 0.95%. This sequence joins TRBV2 and TRBJ1-2, with D unclear. The sequence derives from a girl aged 2 to 9 in good health and CMV-seropositive. The sample comprised PBMCs. CDR3 coding DNA: TGTGCCAGCAGTGGAGGTCCCGGCTACACCTTC. Its protein is CASSGGPGYTF.